These 8 T cell receptor beta chains were sequenced from one sample in a study of blood T cell repertoires in COVID-19 (dated by TCRdb to the early 2020s). Libraries were constructed by the immunoSEQ multiplex PCR assay. This immuneACCESS table, as held by TCRdb, lists in-frame sequences with V and J called but not all clones. Of the missing ones, under half trace to an unresolved V gene in checked studies; the others have no known cause. The sample includes around 250,000 clones, with roughly 80% observed a single time. The ten largest clonotypes hold over 4% of the sample. The source material was PBMCs or T cells enriched from blood (not recorded which). The source of these receptors is a man aged 35 to 55 who had been exposed to COVID-19.

This clone was observed once. This chain joins TRBV19 and TRBJ1-1; TRBD1 is a possible D gene (5 bases). The CDR3 totals 12 residues. V dropped 6 bases and J dropped 5 bases, with 10 bases sitting between them. CDR1 and CDR2 from the germline V gene are LNHDA and SQIVND (reference sequence). CDR3 amino acids: CASRGEGTEAFF. In DNA form, the CDR3 reads TGTGCCAGTAGGGGGGAGGGGACTGAAGCTTTCTTT.

The V call is TRBV19, the J call TRBJ1-5, with D perhaps TRBD1 (6 bases). The CDR3 length is 16 residues. Germline V gene data show CDR1 as LNHDA and CDR2 as SQIVND (reference sequence). The V end lost 1 base, the J end lost 3 bases, and 13 bases lay between the germline ends. CDR3 nucleotide sequence: TGTGCCAGTAGTATAGGGTCGGGGGGCGTCAATCAGCCCCAGCATTTT. It codes for CASSIGSGGVNQPQHF.

This clone is categorized as medium-sized. This chain uses TRBV5-1 with TRBJ1-6, with D possibly matching TRBD1 (6 bases). The germline V and J ends were trimmed by 4 bases and 7 bases, with 18 bases remaining between them. Germline loops: CDR1 SGHRS, CDR2 YFSETQ. CDR3 length: 16 amino acids. The CDR3 loop is CASSASGTNGNSPLHF. CDR3 in DNA: TGCGCCAGCAGCGCCTCCGGGACAAATGGCAATTCACCCCTCCACTTT.

V and J are TRBV15 and TRBJ2-2; 7 bases align to TRBD2. V shed 7 bases and J 8 bases; nucleotides not matched to a gene: 13. CDR3 length: 15 residues. Germline V gene sequence: CDR1 LNHNV, CDR2 YYDKDF (reference sequence). The CDR3 region is CATTTMGSGGGELFF. The DNA of the CDR3 is TGTGCCACCACCACAATGGGATCGGGAGGTGGGGAGCTGTTTTTT. Full variable domain (remainder filled in from reference TRBV15 and TRBJ2-2): DAMVIQNPRYQVTQFGKPVTLSCSQTLNHNVMYWYQQKSSQAPKLLFHYYDKDFNNEADTPDNFQSRRPNTSFCFLDIRSPGLGDTAMYLCATTTMGSGGGELFFGEGSRLTVL.

The chain uses TRBV29-1 and TRBJ2-6; D unresolved. Germline V gives CDR1 SQVTM, CDR2 ANQGSEA. V was trimmed by 2 bases and J by 1 base, leaving 9 bases between them. The CDR3 runs 15 residues. CDR3 loop: CSVEQSISGANVLTF. The CDR3 nucleotides are TGCAGCGTTGAACAGTCAATTTCTGGGGCCAACGTCCTGACTTTC.

A single count supports this clone. The V gene is TRBV5-4, the J gene TRBJ1-2, with 8 nucleotides matching TRBD1. Germline V gene data show CDR1 as SGHNT and CDR2 as YYREEE (reference sequence). V shed 2 bases, J shed 5 bases, and the junction held 5 bases outside the gene matches. CDR3 size: 14 residues. The CDR3 DNA is TGTGCCAGCAGCTTACCAGGGGGCGGATATGGCTACACCTTC. This translates into CASSLPGGGYGYTF.

The rearrangement uses TRBV13 and TRBJ1-1; D unresolved. V lost 4 bases and J 6 bases, leaving 9 bases between the germline ends. The CDR3 has 12 residues. In germline, CDR1 is PRHDT, CDR2 FYEKMQ (reference sequence). The CDR3 nucleotides read TGTGCCAGCAGCTCGAGGGAGGCTGAAGCTTTCTTT. This sequence encodes CASSSREAEAFF.

The chain has TRBV10-3 and TRBJ1-3, with D uncertain. Trimming cost V 10 bases and J 2 bases, with 15 bases left between them. Germline CDR1 ENHRY, CDR2 SYGVKD. The CDR3 has 14 residues. CDR3 loop: CATRAADTGNTIYF. The CDR3, as DNA: TGTGCCACAAGAGCAGCAGACACTGGAAACACCATATATTTT.